A selection of T cell receptor beta chains follows, all from one sample in a study of sequential checkpoint blockade in melanoma. Data came from immunoSEQ multiplex PCR; TCRdb stores just in-frame clones and leaves some out. The sample lists 15,000 to 20,000 clones, 77% seen once, with approximately 31% in the top ten. The material was CD8+ T cells sorted from blood (inferred from file names), obtained from a patient given nivolumab and ipilimumab in sequence. The receptor source for this set is a human donor with melanoma. Both conserved end residues are part of each CDR3. D genes are given only for firm matches.

j_gene,v_gene,d_gene,CDR3aa
NA,TRBV10-3,NA,CAISGGYEQYF
TRBJ2-4,TRBV9,NA,CASSVGGEVYIQYF
TRBJ2-1,TRBV19,TRBD2,CASGLAGYNEQFF
TRBJ2-2,TRBV7-2,TRBD1,CASAGFRDRANTGELFF
TRBJ1-6,TRBV13,NA,CASSLGRDPTGRYNSPLHF
TRBJ2-3,TRBV13,NA,CASSLVETGHDTQYF
TRBJ2-3,TRBV21-1,NA,CASSIRRECTDTQYF
TRBJ2-6,TRBV15,NA,CATSSQGSSGANVLTF
TRBJ2-1,TRBV7-9,NA,CASSFYEGEQFF
TRBJ2-1,TRBV6-1,NA,CASNPGENNEQFF
TRBJ2-3,TRBV30,TRBD1,CAWSVWQGASTPSTDTQYF
TRBJ2-2,TRBV13,NA,CASSPVRELFF
TRBJ2-1,TRBV4-3,TRBD2,CASSQGGTSGINEQFF
TRBJ1-1,TRBV5-1,TRBD1,CASSSESGGANTEAFF
TRBJ1-6,TRBV27,TRBD1,CASTTGAGSPLHF
NA,TRBV2,TRBD2,CASSEAGTSGDPEQYF
TRBJ2-7,TRBV13,NA,CASSAQGWEQYF
TRBJ2-1,TRBV29-1,NA,CSVEGTPNSYNEQFF
TRBJ2-2,TRBV19,NA,CASALWYTNTGELFF
TRBJ1-5,TRBV11-2,NA,CASSLDRKNQPQHF
TRBJ1-1,TRBV6-1,NA,CASSPTERTEAFF
TRBJ1-1,TRBV5-1,NA,CASSLASRDSERTEAFF
TRBJ2-1,TRBV25-1,TRBD2,CASSLRGGYNEQFF
TRBJ2-7,TRBV25-1,NA,CASSDVTLGEQYF
TRBJ2-7,TRBV19,TRBD2,CASSVAGGPDEQYF
TRBJ2-7,TRBV30,NA,CAWHTGNPYEQYF
TRBJ1-5,TRBV10-3,NA,CAISEGEGWGDAQDQPQHF
TRBJ2-2,TRBV27,NA,CASRTGNTGELFF
TRBJ2-7,TRBV2,NA,CASSDVSGFSYEQYF
TRBJ2-7,TRBV27,TRBD2,CASSLSGGGVYEQYF
TRBJ2-5,TRBV7-6,TRBD2,CASSHPGTSGGETQYF
TRBJ2-4,TRBV29-1,NA,CSVEEEAGNIQYF
TRBJ1-5,TRBV2,NA,CASSEGFYSNQPQHF
TRBJ1-2,TRBV29-1,NA,CSVGGLDGYTF
TRBJ1-1,TRBV6-5,NA,CASSYVEGATEAFF
TRBJ1-2,TRBV14,TRBD1,CASKKTGDNYGYTF
TRBJ1-2,TRBV29-1,NA,CSVPEAYGYTF
TRBJ1-1,TRBV19,TRBD1,CASTLQGVNTEAFF
TRBJ2-1,TRBV6-6,TRBD2,CASSRSGEKVNEQFF
TRBJ2-7,TRBV28,TRBD1,CASGETGNSYEQYF
TRBJ2-5,TRBV7-8,TRBD2,CASSLAFSVAGDETQYF
NA,TRBV19,TRBD2,CASRLGGTVDEQYF
TRBJ2-7,TRBV9,TRBD1,CASSVDQGAQWEQYF
TRBJ2-5,TRBV27,TRBD1,CASSPNLPTGSGMRETQYF
TRBJ1-1,TRBV27,NA,CASSLYGGMNTEAFF
TRBJ2-2,TRBV27,NA,CASSLEPTGGELFF
TRBJ2-5,TRBV27,NA,CASSILSGWETQYF
TRBJ2-1,TRBV19,TRBD1,CASSKRDRGSSGEQFF
TRBJ2-1,TRBV28,NA,CASSPRSGTSYNEQFF
TRBJ2-1,TRBV5-1,TRBD2,CASSGGRGVYEQFF
TRBJ2-1,TRBV15,TRBD2,CATSRLLAGGGGEQFF